This passage covers 9 T cell receptor beta chains from one sample sequenced in a study of cytomegalovirus exposure and HLA in healthy donors. PCR was performed using 60 Vbeta and 13 Jbeta primers. Method: immunoSEQ multiplex PCR; TCRdb's copy keeps in-frame clones and lacks some. The sample holds 170,000 or so clones; around 80% are singletons and the top ten take 1%. The sequencing sample was made of PBMCs. Every receptor here comes from a woman aged 45 to 65 in good health and CMV-seropositive.

The chain couples TRBV7-2 to TRBJ2-1; 7 nucleotides align to TRBD2. The CDR3 is 16 residues long. Germline trimming cut 0 bases from V and 7 bases from J; bases unmatched to any gene: 9. Per the germline V gene, CDR1 is SGHTA and CDR2 is FQGNSA. CDR3 amino acids: CASSLALLGGRNEQFF. Written as DNA, the CDR3 is TGTGCCAGCAGCTTAGCACTGCTGGGGGGGAGAAATGAGCAGTTCTTC. Drawing the rest from reference TRBV7-2 and TRBJ2-1, the complete variable domain is GAGVSQSPSNKVTEKGKDVELRCDPISGHTALYWYRQSLGQGLEFLIYFQGNSAPDKSGLPSDRFSAERTGGSVSTLTIQRTQQEDSAVYLCASSLALLGGRNEQFFGPGTRLTVL.

The DNA of the CDR3 is TGTGCCAGCAGCCCGGGGGGCGGGGGGATATGGTACGAGCAGTACTTC. Protein product: CASSPGGGGIWYEQYF. The V and J genes are TRBV9 and TRBJ2-7; 8 positions match TRBD2. The CDR3 has 16 amino acids. V trimming: 4 bases; J trimming: 4 bases; junction bases outside the gene matches: 13. Germline CDR1 is SGDLS and CDR2 is YYNGEE.

This clone appeared once. Here the CDR3 reads CASSQGTAENEKLFF. The CDR3 DNA reads TGTGCCAGCTCACAGGGGACAGCCGAGAATGAAAAACTGTTTTTT. J is TRBJ1-4 and V is TRBV18, with 7 nucleotides matching TRBD1. This CDR3 spans 15 amino acids. V dropped 4 bases and J dropped 5; count of bases not matched to a gene: 7. CDR1 is KGHSH and CDR2 is LQKENI in the germline V gene.

The chain carries TRBV28 and TRBJ2-1; D is perhaps TRBD2 (6 bases). The CDR3 is 16 residues long. In germline, CDR1 is MDHEN, CDR2 SYDVKM. Trimming left V 2 bases short and J 9 bases short, with 20 bases between. CDR3 loop: CASSLDPREQSVEQFF. The CDR3 coding sequence is TGTGCCAGCAGTTTAGATCCCCGGGAGCAAAGCGTTGAGCAGTTCTTC.

The gene calls are TRBV4-2 and TRBJ1-1; 8 bases align to TRBD1. CDR1 is LGHNA and CDR2 is YNFKEQ in the germline V gene. This CDR3 has 16 amino acids. Trimming cost V 5 bases and J 3 bases; bases outside gene matches: 11. The CDR3: CASSGRGRGGDTEAFF. The CDR3 bases are TGTGCCAGCAGCGGCAGGGGGCGCGGGGGGGACACTGAAGCTTTCTTT.

The genes are TRBV7-2 and TRBJ2-1, with 10 bases identical to TRBD2. Trimming removed 2 bases from V and 4 bases from J; junction bases left unmatched: 2. The CDR3 length is 15 residues. The germline V gene encodes CDR1 SGHTA and CDR2 FQGNSA. In nucleotides, the CDR3 is TGTGCCAGCAGCTTACTAGCGGGGGTTTACAATGAGCAGTTCTTC. Protein sequence: CASSLLAGVYNEQFF.

Turning to this clone: One end of the junction is discordant with germline, which a read error may explain. The genes are TRBV7-9 and TRBJ1-4, with 7 bases that match TRBD1. Germline CDR1 reads SEHNR; CDR2 reads FQNEAQ (reference sequence). CDR3 size: 13 residues. For the CDR3, the DNA is TGTTCCAGCAGCTTTACAGGGGACGAAAAACTGTTTTTT. Residues: CSSSFTGDEKLFF.

This clone was found a few times. V usage is TRBV6-1 and J usage is TRBJ1-5, with TRBD1 as a possible D gene (6 bases). V shed 4 bases and J shed 3 bases, with 16 bases lying between them. Germline CDR1 reads MNHNS; CDR2 reads SASEGT. There are 16 residues in the CDR3. The CDR3 here is CASSADSDPFNQPQHF. The CDR3 DNA reads TGTGCCAGCAGTGCGGACAGTGATCCGTTCAATCAGCCCCAGCATTTT.

The sample holds a few counts of this clone. This sequence joins TRBV14 and TRBJ2-1, with D uncertain. Trimming removed 5 bases at V and 0 bases at J, with 8 bases between. CDR1 is SGHDN and CDR2 is FVKESK in the germline V gene. The CDR3 consists of 14 residues. DNA of the CDR3: TGTGCCAGCAGCAGAGCTAACTCCTACAATGAGCAGTTCTTC. Its translation: CASSRANSYNEQFF.